Listed below are T cell receptor beta chains from one sample, sequenced in a study of siplizumab effects on memory and regulatory T cells. The data were produced by immunoSEQ multiplex PCR, yet TCRdb's version contains in-frame clones alone and is incomplete. The table records some 120,000 clones, about 94% of them present only once. The specimen sequenced was non-Treg CD4+ T cells sorted from blood. These receptors came from a human donor in good health. Each CDR3 is given with its conserved first and last residue. D genes are given only for firm matches. Clone size is given for some rows only: seen once, a few or many times, or a class if the clone is expanded.

D	size	J	V	CDR3	DNA
TRBD1	.	TRBJ1-6	TRBV6-5	CASRPGTGNSPLHF	TGTGCCAGCAGACCCGGGACAGGGAATTCACCCCTCCACTTT
.	.	TRBJ1-2	TRBV5-5	CASSFSTPDYGYTF	TGTGCCAGCAGCTTCTCAACGCCTGACTATGGCTACACCTTC
TRBD1	.	TRBJ1-2	TRBV6-5	CASSTRQGGGYTF	TGTGCCAGCAGTACCCGACAGGGGGGCGGCTACACCTTC
.	.	TRBJ2-7	TRBV7-8	CASTLRVGEYYEQYF	TGTGCCAGCACCCTCCGGGTCGGGGAGTACTACGAGCAGTACTTC
.	.	TRBJ2-3	TRBV21-1	CALGKGRPRTDTQYF	TGTGCCCTAGGTAAGGGGCGCCCGCGCACAGATACGCAGTATTTT
TRBD2	.	TRBJ2-3	TRBV5-5	CASSFPSGGVSTDTQYF	TGTGCCAGCAGCTTCCCTAGCGGGGGGGTTAGCACAGATACGCAGTATTTT
.	.	TRBJ2-7	TRBV2	CASRGLPGTPYEQYF	TGTGCCAGCAGAGGCCTCCCCGGGACCCCCTACGAGCAGTACTTC
.	.	TRBJ2-6	TRBV5-4	CASSLWQAFSGANVLTF	TGTGCCAGCAGCTTGTGGCAGGCTTTCTCTGGGGCCAACGTCCTGACTTTC
TRBD1	.	TRBJ1-2	TRBV19	CASTPQGGESGYTF	TGTGCCAGTACTCCCCAGGGGGGCGAAAGTGGCTACACCTTC
TRBD2	.	TRBJ2-3	TRBV9	CASSATTSGGTDTQYF	TGTGCCAGCAGCGCTACTACCTCGGGGGGAACAGATACGCAGTATTTT
TRBD2	.	TRBJ2-3	TRBV7-2	CASSLTGSGGADTQYF	TGTGCCAGCAGCTTAACGGGGAGCGGGGGGGCGGATACGCAGTATTTT
TRBD1	.	TRBJ2-2	TRBV5-6	CASSFGTGGNTGELFF	TGTGCCAGCAGCTTCGGGACAGGAGGGAACACCGGGGAGCTGTTTTTT
TRBD2	.	TRBJ2-7	TRBV5-1	CASSLVAGLLSNEQYF	TGCGCCAGCAGCTTGGTAGCGGGGCTCCTTTCGAACGAGCAGTACTTC
TRBD2	.	TRBJ2-1	TRBV7-6	CASIAGPWENEQFF	TGTGCCAGCATAGCGGGGCCCTGGGAGAATGAGCAGTTCTTC
.	.	TRBJ1-3	TRBV2	CASSDSAPENTIYF	TGTGCCAGCAGTGATAGTGCACCGGAAAACACCATATATTTT
.	.	TRBJ2-5	TRBV5-1	CASSLARGRETQYF	TGCGCCAGCAGCTTGGCCCGGGGGCGGGAGACCCAGTACTTC
TRBD1	.	TRBJ2-6	TRBV7-6	CASRRQGSSGANVLTF	TGTGCCAGCAGGCGACAGGGCAGCTCTGGGGCCAACGTCCTGACTTTC
.	.	TRBJ2-7	TRBV18	CASSPPSGPSYEQYF	TGTGCCAGCTCACCCCCCAGCGGTCCTTCCTACGAGCAGTACTTC
TRBD1	.	TRBJ1-2	TRBV29-1	CSVEAGTEVYTF	TGCAGCGTTGAAGCCGGGACAGAGGTCTACACCTTC
.	.	TRBJ1-1	TRBV19	CASTRIGAEMNTEAFF	TGTGCCAGTACCAGGATCGGGGCAGAGATGAACACTGAAGCTTTCTTT
.	.	TRBJ2-7	TRBV6-6	CASSGTRWEQYF	TGTGCCAGCAGTGGAACCCGATGGGAGCAGTACTTC
.	once	TRBJ2-5	TRBV4-3	CASSQEGGKGETQYF	TGCGCCAGCAGCCAAGAAGGGGGTAAGGGAGAGACCCAGTACTTC
TRBD2	.	TRBJ2-5	TRBV7-2	CASSLVGGGAGETQYF	TGTGCCAGCAGCTTAGTAGGCGGGGGGGCCGGGGAGACCCAGTACTTC
.	.	TRBJ1-5	TRBV4-1	CASSQDGGGGQPQHF	TGCGCCAGCAGCCAAGATGGGGGGGGAGGCCAGCCCCAGCATTTT
.	.	TRBJ2-3	TRBV7-2	CASSPWDYGTDTQYF	TGTGCCAGCAGCCCTTGGGATTACGGAACAGATACGCAGTATTTT
.	.	TRBJ1-5	TRBV10-3	CAISESEVVSNQPQHF	TGTGCCATCAGTGAGTCCGAAGTTGTTAGCAATCAGCCCCAGCATTTT
.	.	TRBJ2-4	TRBV28	CASNPRGGANIQYF	TGTGCCAGCAACCCTCGTGGGGGGGCGAACATTCAGTACTTC
.	once	TRBJ1-2	TRBV5-4	CASTPWSGNYGYTF	TGTGCCAGCACCCCTTGGTCGGGGAACTATGGCTACACCTTC
.	.	TRBJ2-1	TRBV7-2	CASSLSRDNEQFF	TGTGCCAGCAGCTTAAGCCGGGACAATGAGCAGTTCTTC
TRBD2	.	TRBJ2-7	TRBV18	CASSPTLVAGLYEQYF	TGTGCCAGCTCACCCACGCTGGTAGCGGGACTCTACGAGCAGTACTTC
.	.	TRBJ2-2	TRBV6-4	CASSEGKPNTGELFF	TGTGCCAGCAGTGAGGGCAAGCCGAACACCGGGGAGCTGTTTTTT
TRBD1	.	TRBJ2-5	TRBV5-1	CASSLSRGLRQETQYF	TGCGCCAGCAGCTTGTCCAGGGGGCTAAGACAAGAGACCCAGTACTTC
TRBD1	.	TRBJ2-3	TRBV5-1	CASSPGGRTDTQYF	TGCGCCAGCAGCCCAGGGGGTAGAACAGATACGCAGTATTTT
.	.	TRBJ2-7	TRBV7-2	CASSLERSYEQYF	TGTGCCAGCAGCTTAGAACGATCCTACGAGCAGTACTTC
.	.	TRBJ2-2	TRBV4-1	CASSQGGGINTGELFF	TGCGCCAGCAGCCAAGGCGGGGGCATCAACACCGGGGAGCTGTTTTTT
.	.	TRBJ1-1	TRBV28	CASSFTDTEAFF	TGTGCCAGCAGTTTTACGGACACTGAAGCTTTCTTT
TRBD1	once	TRBJ1-2	TRBV4-1	CASSPGTVYGYTF	TGCGCCAGCAGCCCGGGGACAGTTTATGGCTACACCTTC
.	.	TRBJ1-1	TRBV27	CASSFEPDTEAFF	TGTGCCAGCAGTTTTGAGCCAGACACTGAAGCTTTCTTT
.	.	TRBJ2-7	TRBV18	CASSPAGAVEQYF	TGTGCCAGCTCACCCGCAGGGGCGGTCGAGCAGTACTTC
TRBD1	.	TRBJ2-2	TRBV7-9	CASSAPGQANTGELFF	TGTGCCAGCAGCGCTCCGGGACAGGCGAACACCGGGGAGCTGTTTTTT
TRBD2	once	TRBJ2-7	TRBV6-6	CASRRTSGTYEQYF	TGTGCCAGCAGACGGACTAGCGGAACCTACGAGCAGTACTTC
.	.	TRBJ2-5	TRBV4-2	CASSQAQDPETQYF	TGTGCCAGCAGCCAAGCTCAGGACCCAGAGACCCAGTACTTC
.	.	TRBJ1-1	TRBV7-2	CASSLQGWDTEAFF	TGTGCCAGCAGCCTACAGGGTTGGGACACTGAAGCTTTCTTT
TRBD1	.	TRBJ2-7	TRBV19	CASSRRDRTYEQYF	TGTGCCAGTAGCCGCCGGGACAGAACCTACGAGCAGTACTTC
.	.	TRBJ2-1	TRBV7-9	CASSRLQGGPRSYNEQFF	TGTGCCAGCAGCCGCTTACAGGGTGGGCCCCGCTCCTACAATGAGCAGTTCTTC
.	.	TRBJ2-3	TRBV4-1	CASSHEGVGDTQYF	TGCGCCAGCAGCCATGAGGGGGTAGGAGATACGCAGTATTTT
TRBD2	.	TRBJ2-3	TRBV5-6	CASSQTSGGGTDTQYF	TGTGCCAGCAGCCAGACTAGCGGGGGTGGCACAGATACGCAGTATTTT
TRBD1	.	TRBJ2-7	TRBV7-9	CASSFGQGRNYEQYF	TGTGCCAGCAGCTTTGGACAGGGTCGGAATTACGAGCAGTACTTC
.	once	TRBJ2-5	TRBV11-2	CASSLGRVWQQETQYF	TGTGCCAGCAGCTTAGGGCGGGTTTGGCAGCAAGAGACCCAGTACTTC
.	.	TRBJ1-6	TRBV7-2	CASNGRPDWTNSPLHF	TGTGCCAGCAACGGCCGTCCGGACTGGACTAATTCACCCCTCCACTTT
TRBD2	.	TRBJ2-3	TRBV4-2	CASSQEASGGATDTQYF	TGTGCCAGCAGCCAAGAGGCTAGCGGGGGGGCCACAGATACGCAGTATTTT
.	.	TRBJ1-6	TRBV5-6	CASSPGPADSPLHF	TGTGCCAGCAGCCCGGGACCTGCGGATTCACCCCTCCACTTT
TRBD2	.	TRBJ2-3	TRBV7-9	CASYGLADDTQYF	TGTGCCAGCTACGGACTAGCGGACGATACGCAGTATTTT